This T cell receptor (beta chain) is drawn from a study of T cell repertoires in aging, cancer and after chemotherapy. The study, taken as a whole, reports: In each cancer cohort, median generation probability increased across chemotherapy, suggesting thymic output rebounded. No conclusions about immunological memory after chemotherapy can be drawn from the repertoire data.

A remark on this clonotype: Its specificity is unknown.

Rearranged V-D-J TRB sequences were amplified with a mixed TRB-A/B primer pool. TCRdb re-called the multiplex PCR reads through MiXCR, storing one row per CDR3 protein. The sample includes roughly 1,800 distinct CDR3 sequences, less than 35% of them seen just once. Amplification of TCR beta used genomic DNA extracted from peripheral blood. The sequence was collected from a human donor with a solid tumor. Material for sequencing was blood.

The CDR3 DNA reads TGTGCCAGCTCAATAGGAAGAATCAGGAATGAAAAACTGTTTTTT. Residues: CASSIGRIRNEKLFF. The chain joins TRBV18 to TRBJ1-4, with D uncertain. In germline, CDR1 is KGHSH, CDR2 LQKENI. Deletions cut 5 bases from V and 5 bases from J, with 15 bases between. This CDR3 contains 15 residues. The complete variable domain, with remaining parts taken from reference TRBV18 and TRBJ1-4, reads NAGVMQNPRHLVRRRGQEARLRCSPMKGHSHVYWYRQLPEEGLKFMVYLQKENIIDESGMPKERFSAEFPKEGPSILRIQQVVRGDSAAYFCASSIGRIRNEKLFFGSGTQLSVL.